This T cell receptor (beta chain) was identified in a study of blood T cell repertoires in COVID-19. Overall study: COVID-19 samples from acute and convalescent phases originated in the United States, Italy and Spain.

Generated by immunoSEQ multiplex PCR, the TCRdb table keeps only in-frame clones and is missing some. This table has some 170,000 clones, about 85% appearing once. This CDR3 is 17 amino acids long. From germline, CDR1 is SQVTM and CDR2 ANQGSEA. Trimming removed 6 bases from V and 4 bases from J; junction bases left unmatched: 16. Sequenced: peripheral blood. This TCR came from a woman aged 55-75 years with acute or convalescent COVID-19. The chain links TRBV29-1 to TRBJ2-5, with TRBD2 matching over 11 bases. The CDR3 here is CSVKNVSGRGFRETQYF. CDR3 bases: TGCAGCGTCAAAAACGTTAGCGGGAGGGGGTTCCGAGAGACCCAGTACTTC. The full variable domain, its missing parts supplied by reference TRBV29-1 and TRBJ2-5, is SAVISQKPSRDICQRGTSLTIQCQVDSQVTMMFWYRQQPGQSLTLIATANQGSEATYESGFVIDKFPISRPNLTFSTLTVSNMSPEDSSIYLCSVKNVSGRGFRETQYFGPGTRLLVL.